The TCR beta chain described here comes from a study of CD8 T cells in ankylosing spondylitis. TCRdb fed the 5' RACE reads into MiXCR, producing one record per CDR3 protein. Altogether 300,000 to 350,000 distinct CDR3 sequences are present, roughly 14% being singletons, with the ten largest covering 0.85% to 1.4%. This clonotype was detected a few times. Its antigen remains unidentified. In germline, CDR1 is SGHRS, CDR2 YFSETQ. The CDR3 runs to 16 residues. V lost 5 bases, J lost 1 base, and 16 bases lay in between. Regarding the study as a whole: Past research had described some motif variants in reactive arthritis synovial fluid and blood. Typical of ankylosing spondylitis blood, it appeared, was a TCR beta motif of 7 or 8 highly homologous variants.

The TCR sequence derives from a male donor with ankylosing spondylitis or in good health (not recorded which). The V call is TRBV5-1, the J call TRBJ2-1; the D gene is possibly TRBD1 (6 bases). The sequenced sample consisted of blood, either unsorted or a sorted T cell fraction (not recorded which). The CDR3 sequence: CASRPLSGTSYNEQFF. The CDR3, as DNA: TGCGCCAGCAGGCCCCTTTCCGGGACATCCTACAATGAGCAGTTCTTC.